This record covers a single T cell receptor (beta chain). Its cognate antigen has yet to be identified. Per-base quality was not reported, and no clone a single base away is much larger than it. Reading the germline V gene gives CDR1 LGHNA and CDR2 YSLEER. Spanning cysteine to phenylalanine, the CDR3 consists of 15 amino acids. Solely the CDR3 DNA is kept, with 45 bases framed from the first base. The V and J ends are trimmed by 0 bases and 2 bases, leaving 11 bases between them. This specimen belongs to a study of response to subunit inactivated influenza vaccine (dated by TCRdb to the late 2010s). For context, the study as a whole: Deep quantitative profiling of the T cell receptor repertoire was used in the study to follow responses to a trivalent subunit inactivated influenza vaccine. General findings and caveats noted by the study authors: The authors suggested that each seasonal influenza vaccination may recruit only a limited number of new T cells.

Libraries were prepared through RT-PCR. The data were produced on an Illumina HiSeq 2500. TCRdb took the public reads, trimmed them with fastp at Q25, ran MiXCR for clone calling and kept in-frame beta chains. Each CDR3 protein appears once, grouped with its most common genes and DNA. The sample yields about half a million distinct CDR3 sequences; roughly 8.2% were counted once. 13% of the sample comes from the top ten. The TCR sequence derives from a man in his fifties or sixties who received an inactivated influenza vaccine. Donor details come from another sample of the same person, matched by shared clones. The chain is made from TRBV4-3 and TRBJ2-7; a weak D assignment points to TRBD1 (5 bases agree). The sample consisted of PBMCs from blood, taken about 24 months after vaccination. The CDR3 sequence is CASSQEDTGPYEQYF. The DNA sequence is as follows: TGCGCCAGCAGCCAAGAAGATACAGGACCCTACGAGCAGTACTTC.